The 3 T cell receptor beta chains below all came from one sample that was sequenced in a study of blood T cell repertoires in COVID-19. Only in-frame clones appear in the TCRdb table, and some are missing; sequencing was by immunoSEQ multiplex PCR. The repertoire holds about 440,000 clones, roughly 89% seen once, with around 4.4% in the top ten. Sequencing used peripheral blood. The receptors were gathered from a woman under 40 with acute or convalescent COVID-19.

This clone was picked up a small number of times. The chain is built from TRBV3-1 (or the pseudogene TRBV3-2) and TRBJ2-7; 8 nucleotides line up with TRBD1. Trimming removed 3 bases from V and 7 bases from J; junction bases left unmatched: 14. Germline lookup yields CDR1 LGHDT and CDR2 YNNKEL (reference sequence). The CDR3 has 16 residues. The CDR3 coding sequence is TGTGCCAGCAGCCAGGAAGAGACGCAGGGGGCTCAGGAGCAGTACTTC. Amino acid sequence: CASSQEETQGAQEQYF.

This chain joins TRBV2 and TRBJ2-5, with a weak D call TRBD1 (6 bases). From germline, CDR1 is SNHLY and CDR2 FYNNEI. The V end lost 5 bases, the J end lost 0 bases, and 7 bases lay between the germline ends. This CDR3 has 13 amino acids. Written as DNA, the CDR3 is TGTGCCAGCAGTAGGGACAACCAAGAGACCCAGTACTTC. Its translation is CASSRDNQETQYF.

V and J are TRBV5-1 and TRBJ2-7; maybe TRBD2 (5 bases). The CDR3 runs to 16 residues. Germline assignment: CDR1 SGHRS and CDR2 YFSETQ. The V gene lost 4 bases and the J gene lost 0 bases, with 17 bases spanning the gap. The CDR3 DNA is TGCGCCAGCAGCCAACGACTCATAGGGAGCTCCTACGAGCAGTACTTC. Protein product: CASSQRLIGSSYEQYF.